The following is a T cell receptor beta chain sequence with its context. Its antigen is currently unknown. The time point denotes: new active TB diagnosis, blood taken before or within 7 days of starting treatment. Each clinical donor contributed on average around 110,000 T cells from unsorted cryopreserved PBMC. This CDR3 has 14 residues. Per germline, CDR1 MNHEY and CDR2 SMNVEV (reference sequence). V was shortened by 2 bases and J by 4 bases, with 11 bases between the two germline ends. The data originate from a study of T cells in tuberculosis. Study in general: Sequenced TCRs come from CD1B-GMM tetramer-binding T cells.

The study's findings and limits: Active tuberculosis TCR-alpha repertoires lay closer to GMM-specific TCRs than IGRA-negative controls, suggesting clonal expansion.

Only in-frame clones appear in the TCRdb table, and some are missing; sequencing was by immunoSEQ multiplex PCR. Of 22,000 or so clones in the sample, under 85% were seen once. The rearrangement links TRBV27 to TRBJ1-2, with D maybe TRBD1 (6 bases). The receptor was isolated from an adult with tuberculosis. The material sequenced was PBMCs, taken at tuberculosis diagnosis. The chain's CDR3 is CASSLRGQPYGYTF. Written as DNA, the CDR3 is TGTGCCAGCAGTTTAAGGGGACAACCCTATGGCTACACCTTC.